The 17 T cell receptor beta chains presented below share a single source sample, sequenced in a study of glioma-infiltrating T cells. Amplification of TCR alpha and beta CDR3 regions from RNA used iRepertoire nested multiplex PCR. MiXCR, run by TCRdb on the multiplex PCR reads, gives a single entry per CDR3 protein. This table has around 390,000 distinct CDR3 sequences, 35% to 45% appearing once. Sequenced sample: glioma tissue, nonneoplastic brain tissue, or PBMCs (not recorded which). These receptors were collected from a human donor with low-grade glioma or glioblastoma, undergoing nonglioma brain surgery, or in good health (not recorded which).

This clonotype was counted many times. The genes are TRBV7-2 and TRBJ2-1; 8 nucleotides agree with TRBD2. Trimming cost V 4 bases and J 4 bases; bases outside gene matches: 9. Germline V gives CDR1 SGHTA, CDR2 FQGNSA. The CDR3 loop spans 16 amino acids. This chain's CDR3 is CASSSGTGGGYNEQFF. As DNA, the CDR3 is TGTGCCAGCAGCTCAGGGACGGGAGGGGGGTACAATGAGCAGTTCTTC.

The table lists this clonotype with many counts. The chain combines TRBV6-1 with TRBJ2-3, with 7 bases identical to TRBD2. Per the germline V gene, CDR1 is MNHNS and CDR2 is SASEGT. This CDR3 is 15 amino acids long. J lost 2 bases, V lost 6 bases, and 8 bases had no gene match. CDR3: CASRRPGLNTDTQYF. In DNA form, the CDR3 reads TGTGCCAGCAGACGGCCGGGACTAAACACAGATACGCAGTATTTT.

V usage is TRBV27 and J usage is TRBJ1-2; D perhaps matches TRBD1 (5 bases). Between the trimmed V and J ends, which lost 6 bases and 5 bases, there was a span of 19 bases. The CDR3 consists of 15 residues. The germline V gene has CDR1 MNHEY and CDR2 SMNVEV (reference sequence). For the CDR3, the DNA is TGTGCCAGCAGGAAATTACCCCACAGGAGGTATGGCTACACCTTC. This gives the protein CASRKLPHRRYGYTF.

The genes are TRBV18 and TRBJ2-5, with 8 nucleotides matching TRBD2. V was clipped by 0 bases and J by 4 bases; unmatched bases: 4. The CDR3 is 15 residues long. From germline, CDR1 is KGHSH and CDR2 LQKENI. The CDR3 DNA reads as TGTGCCAGCTCACCACCGGGACTAGGGGCAGAGACCCAGTACTTC. Translated: CASSPPGLGAETQYF. The whole variable domain, remainder taken from reference TRBV18 and TRBJ2-5, is NAGVMQNPRHLVRRRGQEARLRCSPMKGHSHVYWYRQLPEEGLKFMVYLQKENIIDESGMPKERFSAEFPKEGPSILRIQQVVRGDSAAYFCASSPPGLGAETQYFGPGTRLLVL.

The table lists this clonotype with a few counts. This chain links TRBV28 with TRBJ1-1; TRBD1 is a possible D gene (5 bases). The CDR3 sequence is 13 residues long. CDR1 MDHEN and CDR2 SYDVKM come from the germline V gene. Trimming removed 8 bases from V and 7 bases from J, with 17 bases in between. The CDR3 sequence is CASGGGDYSEAFF. The CDR3 DNA reads as TGTGCCAGCGGGGGGGGGGATTACAGTGAAGCTTTCTTT.

The chain has TRBV7-2 and TRBJ1-5; D is unresolved. Germline CDR1 SGHTA, CDR2 FQGNSA. V was shortened by 5 bases and J by 1 base, with 12 bases between the two germline ends. The CDR3 runs 15 residues. CDR3 coding DNA: TGTGCCAGCAGCCTCATGGGGAGGAGCAATCAGCCCCAGCATTTT. Protein sequence: CASSLMGRSNQPQHF.

There are many counts of this clonotype. This rearrangement joins TRBV28 to TRBJ1-2; the D gene is possibly TRBD1 (5 bases). This CDR3 contains 14 residues. Trimming took 5 bases from V and 4 from J, leaving 14 bases between them. Germline CDR1 reads MDHEN; CDR2 reads SYDVKM. The DNA of the CDR3 is TGTGCCAGCAGTCTGGGGGACGGAGCCTATGGCTACACCTTC. This gives the protein CASSLGDGAYGYTF.

This clonotype has ten or more counts. V and J are TRBV6-2 or TRBV6-3 and TRBJ1-1, with 11 bases aligning to TRBD1. Germline CDR1 is MNHEY and CDR2 is SVGEGT. V lost 5 bases and J lost 0; bases outside the gene matches: 14. CDR3 size: 19 residues. CDR3 amino acids: CASSPLRTGGGNMNTEAFF. The DNA of the CDR3 is TGTGCCAGCAGTCCCCTTCGGACAGGGGGCGGGAATATGAACACTGAAGCTTTCTTT.

As for this clonotype: Given a much more abundant clone one base away, this may be a read error. The chain combines TRBV28 with TRBJ2-7; D unresolved. Trimming took 7 bases from V and 7 from J, leaving 17 bases between them. This CDR3 has 13 amino acids. The germline gives CDR1 MDHEN, CDR2 SYDVKM. The CDR3 region has the DNA TGTGCCAGCAAAAGGAGCTCCTACAATGAGCAGTACTTC. Translated: CASKRSSYNEQYF.

The gene calls are TRBV28 and TRBJ2-1; D gene ambiguous. The germline V gene has CDR1 MDHEN and CDR2 SYDVKM. Trimming removed 3 bases at V and 10 bases at J, with 4 bases between. The length of the CDR3 is 10 residues. CDR3 DNA sequence: TGTGCCAGCAGTTTCATCGAGCAGTTCTTC. It yields the protein CASSFIEQFF.

A note on this clonotype: Being one base from a much bigger clone, this may be a read error. The chain joins TRBV28 to TRBJ1-5, with TRBD1 matching over 8 bases. After removal of 5 bases from V and 2 bases from J, the junction contained 8 bases not matched to a gene. The CDR3 consists of 16 residues. Per germline, CDR1 MDHEN and CDR2 SYDVKM. This CDR3 reads CASSAQQGEGNQPQHF. CDR3 DNA sequence: TGTGCCAGCAGTGCCCAACAGGGGGAGGGCAATCAGCCCCAGCATTTT.

This clonotype was seen many times. V usage is TRBV6-5 and J usage is TRBJ2-1; D gene ambiguous. This CDR3 has 13 residues. V was trimmed by 2 bases and J by 8 bases, leaving 10 bases between them. CDR1 and CDR2 (germline): MNHEY, SVGAGI. The CDR3 nucleotides are TGTGCCAGCAGTTACAGGCCGCCAGATGAGCAGTTCTTC. Translating gives CASSYRPPDEQFF.

V is TRBV20-1 and J is TRBJ2-7; the match to TRBD1 covers 8 bases. The CDR3 spans 15 residues. Germline CDR1 and CDR2: DFQATT and SNEGSKA (reference sequence). J gave up 0 bases and V 5 bases, and 9 bases lay outside the gene matches. This chain's CDR3 is CSAGALDRDSYEQYF. The CDR3 DNA is TGCAGTGCTGGGGCCTTGGACAGGGACTCCTACGAGCAGTACTTC.

This clonotype has at least ten counts. A read error may produce the germline difference seen at one junction end. The chain links TRBV6-2 or TRBV6-3 to TRBJ2-7; 8 positions agree with TRBD1. The CDR3 length is 14 residues. Per the germline V gene, CDR1 is MNHEY and CDR2 is SVGEGT. This CDR3 reads CASSRWTGSSEQYF. The CDR3 nucleotides are TGTGCCAGCAGTCGATGGACAGGGTCCTCCGAGCAGTACTTC.

Turning to this clonotype: Given a much more abundant clone one base away, this may be a read error. The V call is TRBV20-1, the J call TRBJ2-3; D call uncertain. CDR1 is DFQATT and CDR2 is SNEGSKA in the germline V gene (reference sequence). There are 12 residues in the CDR3. V shed 1 base and J shed 4 bases, with 6 bases lying between them. The CDR3 DNA reads TGCAGTGCTAGAGTCCACGCAGATACGCAGTATTTT. Encoded protein: CSARVHADTQYF.

The chain joins TRBV4-1 to TRBJ2-1; 12 bases line up with TRBD2. This CDR3 spans 15 amino acids. Germline CDR1 reads MGHRA; CDR2 reads YSYEKL. Unmatched junction bases numbered 8, after V lost 2 bases and J lost 12 bases. The CDR3 DNA follows: TGCGCCAGCAGCCAACCCGGACTAGCGGGATCAGTGCAGTTCTTC. Translating it yields CASSQPGLAGSVQFF.

The chain links TRBV29-1 to TRBJ1-3; no definite D call. Per germline, CDR1 SQVTM and CDR2 ANQGSEA. This CDR3 is 14 amino acids long. Trimming took off 7 bases at V and 2 bases at J, with 15 bases between the two ends. CDR3 bases: TGCAGCGCCTGGAGGGAAAACCCTGGAAACACCATATATTTT. Its translation is CSAWRENPGNTIYF.